This entry lists 21 T cell receptor beta chains sequenced from one sample in a study of cytomegalovirus exposure and HLA in healthy donors (dated by TCRdb to 2016 to 2017). Libraries were prepared through the immunoSEQ multiplex PCR assay. For the multiplex PCR, a mixture combining 60 forward primers for TCR Vbeta segments and 13 reverse primers for TCR Jbeta segments was used. TCRdb limited this immuneACCESS table to in-frame rearrangements with V and J called. A share of clones is missing; checked studies link under half to unresolved V genes, and the rest is unexplained. In this sample the table shows 85,000 to 100,000 clones, around three quarters of which occur a single time. The ten largest make up 7.3% of the sample. The source material was PBMCs. These receptors originate from a man aged 30-40 years in good health and CMV-seronegative.

DNA for the CDR3: TGTGCCAGCAGCTTGGTTCGGACACAAGAGACCCAGTACTTC. This encodes CASSLVRTQETQYF. The chain employs TRBV5-6 and TRBJ2-5; TRBD1 might be the D (5 bases). V was trimmed by 0 bases and J by 2 bases, leaving 8 bases between them. Germline CDR1 and CDR2: SGHDT and YYEEEE. The CDR3 contains 14 residues.

The genes are TRBV5-1 and TRBJ1-5; D perhaps matches TRBD1 (6 bases). CDR1 and CDR2 from the germline V gene are SGHRS and YFSETQ. V lost 0 bases, J lost 4 bases, and 11 bases lay in between. This CDR3 is 15 amino acids long. CDR3 region: CASSLGTVGNQPQHF. The CDR3 nucleotides are TGCGCCAGCAGCTTGGGGACAGTGGGGAATCAGCCCCAGCATTTT.

This clone was counted once. The rearrangement joins TRBV30 to TRBJ2-6; unclear D gene. The CDR3 has 15 residues. Trimming removed 2 bases from V and 0 bases from J, with 8 bases in between. In germline, CDR1 is GTSNPN, CDR2 SVGIG (reference sequence). CDR3 in amino acids: CAWSSTISGANVLTF. The CDR3 nucleotides read TGTGCCTGGAGTTCTACTATCTCTGGGGCCAACGTCCTGACTTTC.

The chain uses TRBV10-2 and TRBJ2-7; D is perhaps TRBD2 (5 bases). Germline CDR1 reads WSHSY; CDR2 reads SAAADI. CDR3 length: 16 residues. V was clipped by 0 bases and J by 2 bases, with 14 bases between them. Here the CDR3 reads CASSESRGLITYEQYF. CDR3 nucleotide sequence: TGCGCCAGCAGTGAGTCTCGCGGGTTGATTACCTACGAGCAGTACTTC.

The chain combines TRBV2 with TRBJ1-5; TRBD1 matches 11 bases. Looked up from germline, CDR1 is SNHLY and CDR2 is FYNNEI. This CDR3 comprises 15 residues. The V and J ends lost 4 bases and 5 bases, in that order; junction bases with no gene match: 4. CDR3 DNA sequence: TGTGCCAGCAGTGCTTGGGACAGGGGGGATCAGCCCCAGCATTTT. Amino acids: CASSAWDRGDQPQHF.

J is TRBJ1-5 and V is TRBV27; 8 nucleotides align to TRBD1. There are 13 residues in the CDR3. V gave up 6 bases and J gave up 7 bases; unmatched junction bases: 5. CDR1 is MNHEY, CDR2 SMNVEV, per germline (reference sequence). CDR3 sequence (DNA): TGTGCCAGCAGCGACAGGGGTCAACAGCCCCAGCATTTT. Its protein is CASSDRGQQPQHF.

The chain employs TRBV6-5 and TRBJ1-2, with a weak D call TRBD1 (5 bases). The CDR3 is 13 residues long. Germline CDR1 is MNHEY and CDR2 is SVGAGI. Trimming cost V 3 bases and J 6 bases, with 11 bases left between them. In DNA, the CDR3 is TGTGCCAGCAGTTATAACAGGTTGGATGGCTACACCTTC. Protein sequence: CASSYNRLDGYTF.

The gene calls are TRBV5-1 and TRBJ2-2; a possible D gene is TRBD1 (7 bases). This CDR3 region has 13 residues. Trimming removed 7 bases from V and 5 bases from J, with 12 bases in between. Germline CDR1 reads SGHRS; CDR2 reads YFSETQ. The CDR3 bases are TGCGCCAGCTTGGAGGGGGCAACCGGGGAGCTGTTTTTT. It specifies CASLEGATGELFF.

The V call is TRBV5-1, the J call TRBJ2-3, with D unresolved. V lost 0 bases, J lost 2 bases, and 7 bases lay in between. This CDR3 spans 14 amino acids. Germline-derived CDR1 and CDR2 are SGHRS and YFSETQ. The CDR3 DNA sequence: TGCGCCAGCAGCTTGGAAGCGAACACAGATACGCAGTATTTT. This gives the protein CASSLEANTDTQYF.

The rearrangement joins TRBV30 to TRBJ1-3; unclear D gene. The CDR3 consists of 18 residues. Trimming shortened V by 0 bases and J by 4 bases, and 22 bases separated the two germline ends. The germline gives CDR1 GTSNPN, CDR2 SVGIG (reference sequence). CDR3 sequence (DNA): TGTGCCTGGAGTGTAACCCGGACTTGGGTTCCCGACGGAAACACCATATATTTT. Translating gives CAWSVTRTWVPDGNTIYF.

The chain uses TRBV10-2 and TRBJ2-5; D may be TRBD1 (5 bases). The CDR3 is 15 amino acids. The V end lost 4 bases, the J end lost 1 base, and 13 bases lay between the germline ends. Germline CDR1 WSHSY, CDR2 SAAADI. DNA for the CDR3: TGCGCCAGCAGTGGTGATTGGGGCATCCAAGAGACCCAGTACTTC. Protein: CASSGDWGIQETQYF.

The chain carries TRBV6-5 and TRBJ2-5; 9 positions agree with TRBD2. CDR1 is MNHEY and CDR2 is SVGAGI in the germline V gene. The CDR3 totals 16 residues. The ends lost 0 bases at V and 4 bases at J; junction bases unmatched: 6. The CDR3 protein is CASSYSPSGETETQYF. The CDR3 DNA sequence: TGTGCCAGCAGTTACTCGCCTAGCGGGGAGACAGAGACCCAGTACTTC.

The gene calls are TRBV6-5 and TRBJ1-5, with TRBD1 as a possible D gene (5 bases). CDR1 MNHEY and CDR2 SVGAGI come from the germline V gene. Trimming took off 8 bases at V and 2 bases at J, with 13 bases between the two ends. The CDR3 has 14 residues. The CDR3 loop is CASGRQGGNQPQHF. In DNA, the CDR3 is TGTGCCAGCGGGAGGCAGGGAGGCAATCAGCCCCAGCATTTT.

This clone was seen a handful of times. This chain joins TRBV30 and TRBJ1-2; the match to TRBD1 covers 7 bases. The germline gives CDR1 GTSNPN, CDR2 SVGIG (reference sequence). This CDR3 has 17 residues. V lost 2 bases and J lost 8; bases outside the gene matches: 20. CDR3 protein: CAWSSGRGASMGAGYTF. The DNA of the CDR3 is TGTGCCTGGAGTTCTGGCAGGGGGGCCTCGATGGGGGCAGGCTACACCTTC.

The chain links TRBV19 to TRBJ1-5; D might be TRBD1 (6 bases). The germline gives CDR1 LNHDA, CDR2 SQIVND (reference sequence). Deletions cut 5 bases from V and 3 bases from J, with 11 bases between. This CDR3 is 14 amino acids long. The CDR3 loop reads CASSDQGINQPQHF. In DNA form, the CDR3 reads TGTGCCAGTAGTGACCAGGGGATCAATCAGCCCCAGCATTTT.

There are a few counts of this clone. The chain employs TRBV30 and TRBJ1-1; D perhaps matches TRBD1 (6 bases). The CDR3 sequence is 17 residues long. The V gene lost 3 bases and the J gene lost 0 bases, with 20 bases spanning the gap. CDR1 and CDR2 from the germline V gene are GTSNPN and SVGIG (reference sequence). The CDR3, as DNA: TGTGCCTGGAGCTTACCCCGATGGGGGCAGTTGAACACTGAAGCTTTCTTT. Translated, it gives CAWSLPRWGQLNTEAFF.

The chain joins TRBV28 to TRBJ1-2, with D possibly matching TRBD1 (5 bases). CDR1 and CDR2 (germline): MDHEN, SYDVKM. The ends were cut back, 2 bases at V and 7 bases at J, with 8 bases in the middle. The CDR3 loop spans 12 amino acids. The DNA of the CDR3 is TGTGCCAGCAGTTTAATCCAGGGTGGCTACACCTTC. This encodes CASSLIQGGYTF.

This clone occurred once. This chain uses TRBV2 with TRBJ1-6; no clear D. Trimming took 6 bases from V and 9 from J, leaving 15 bases between them. The CDR3 is 14 residues long. Germline loops: CDR1 SNHLY, CDR2 FYNNEI. The CDR3 nucleotides are TGTGCCAGCAGACTGCCCCGGGAGGTTTCACCCCTCCACTTT. Translating gives CASRLPREVSPLHF.

This chain links TRBV7-9 with TRBJ1-2, with unresolved D. Germline CDR1 reads SEHNR; CDR2 reads FQNEAQ (reference sequence). V lost 10 bases and J lost 4, with 16 bases in between. This CDR3 region has 13 residues. This CDR3 reads CATDYGDAYGYTF. The CDR3 DNA reads TGTGCCACCGATTACGGGGATGCCTATGGCTACACCTTC.

The rearrangement links TRBV30 to TRBJ2-5; unclear D gene. V was cut by 1 base and J by 3 bases, with 3 bases left in between. This CDR3 region has 11 residues. CDR1 and CDR2 from the germline V gene are GTSNPN and SVGIG (reference sequence). This CDR3 reads CAWSAKETQYF. The CDR3 region has the DNA TGTGCCTGGAGTGCCAAAGAGACCCAGTACTTC.

The CDR3 sequence: CASPPLFSTIGTEAFF. CDR3 sequence (DNA): TGCGCCAGCCCTCCACTCTTTTCTACTATTGGGACTGAAGCTTTCTTT. V and J are TRBV23-1 and TRBJ1-1, with D unclear. TRBV23-1 is an ORF; its function is uncertain. The CDR3 extends over 16 amino acids. V shed 8 bases and J shed 5 bases, with 24 bases lying between them.